This T cell receptor (beta chain) was captured by sequencing in a study of blood T cell repertoires in COVID-19. On the study more broadly: Whether acute or convalescent, the COVID-19 samples came from the United States, Italy and Spain. T cells, B-cell-depleted T cells, or PBMCs provided the cDNA or gDNA that served as material.

In the original processing: By means of reference gene primer amplification, nucleated cell counts were estimated. Sequenced by immunoSEQ multiplex PCR; TCRdb stores in-frame clones only, minus some. That table furnishes V, J and clone size, whereas the DNA furnished D and trimming. The sample shows 65,000 or so clones, around 74% of them seen only once. V was clipped by 7 bases and J by 4 bases, with 22 bases between them. This CDR3 spans 16 amino acids. Germline loops: CDR1 SQVTM, CDR2 ANQGSEA. The rearrangement uses TRBV29-1 and TRBJ2-2; D possibly corresponds to TRBD2 (7 bases). What was sequenced was peripheral blood. The origin of this receptor is a woman aged 45-59 years with active or convalescent COVID-19. CDR3 in amino acids: CSATGEGDIVTGELFF. As DNA, the CDR3 is TGCAGCGCCACGGGGGAGGGGGACATCGTCACCGGGGAGCTGTTTTTT.